Sequencing of this T cell receptor (beta chain) was carried out in a study of Ad26.COV2.S vaccination and SARS-CoV-2 variants. Indicated treatment: about 20 received Ad26.COV2.S at low or high dose, single or two shots; 5 received placebo; per-sample allocation not given. It was on day 63 after the first vaccine or placebo injection that samples were taken. V lost 4 bases to trimming and J lost 0 bases, with 15 bases between them. From germline, CDR1 is SGHRS and CDR2 YFSETQ. This CDR3 has 16 amino acids. Assay used: immunoSEQ multiplex PCR; TCRdb lists only in-frame clones, some missing. The table shows some 340,000 clones, with just over 85% occurring only once.

The material sequenced was peripheral blood, taken in a trial of Ad26.COV2.S vaccine versus placebo. V is TRBV5-1 and J is TRBJ2-3; maybe TRBD2 (6 bases). This clonotype originated in a person aged 18-65 years who received the Ad26.COV2.S COVID-19 vaccine or a placebo. CDR3: CASSRGSVSSTDTQYF. The CDR3 nucleotides are TGCGCCAGCAGCCGGGGGTCCGTTTCTAGCACAGATACGCAGTATTTT.